The clone carrying this TCR beta chain has a count of ten or more. Its antigen is undetermined. These data are taken from a study of T cell repertoires in cytomegalovirus infection. Background on the study: The public TCR beta signatures pointed to both CMV infection and matching HLA type.

The V gene lost 7 bases and the J gene lost 4 bases, with 11 bases spanning the gap. The CDR3 runs to 14 residues. Per germline, CDR1 MDHEN and CDR2 SYDVKM. TCRdb re-called the reads through MiXCR, storing one row per CDR3 protein. Seen here are about 280,000 distinct CDR3 sequences, about 20% observed once, and the top ten hold about 20%. Sequencing was performed on cultured PBMCs, taken from culture after CMV antigen stimulation. J is TRBJ2-6 and V is TRBV28; perhaps TRBD1 as D (5 bases). This TCR came from a human donor in good health (CMV status not recorded). Some clones in this sample may be carry-over from other donors' samples. Written as DNA, the CDR3 is TGTGCCAGCACCCAGGGTATGGGGGCCAACGTCCTGACTTTC. Its protein is CASTQGMGANVLTF.